The T cell receptor (beta chain) under discussion was sequenced for a study of regulatory T cells in long-lasting Graves disease. Trimming pared 0 bases from V and 3 bases from J, leaving 8 bases between. Germline V gene data show CDR1 as KGHSH and CDR2 as LQKENI. CDR3 length equals 15 residues. To make TCR beta libraries, researchers used iRepertoire HTBI primers and Arm-PCR of CDR3 regions. TCRdb processed the multiplex PCR reads anew with MiXCR; each CDR3 protein has one entry. The repertoire includes around 400,000 distinct CDR3 sequences, roughly a quarter of them detected once, and approximately 26% sits in the top ten. As to time point: persistent/refractory GD, antithyroid drugs over 5 years with positive TRAb. Extracted RNA from PBMCs served as the source of the TCR library.

The clonotype was recovered from a female donor with Graves disease. The material was peripheral blood mononuclear cells (PBMCs), obtained when the disease was refractory, from a patient treated with antithyroid drugs. The chain combines TRBV18 with TRBJ2-2; D ambiguous. The CDR3 bases are TGTGCCAGCTCACCACCTGCGTGGGACACCGGGGAGCTGTTTTTT. It encodes CASSPPAWDTGELFF.